Following are 10 T cell receptor beta chains from one sample sequenced in a study of blood T cell repertoires in COVID-19 (dated by TCRdb to the early 2020s). Libraries were made using the immunoSEQ multiplex PCR assay. Imported from immuneACCESS, the table was reduced by TCRdb to in-frame sequences with V and J called. These copies leave out some clones; in studies compared against another copy, an unresolved V gene accounts for under half, and the cause of the remainder is not known. This sample has roughly 45,000 clones in its table, and around four fifths of those were observed once. Around 13% of the sample goes to the ten largest clones. Material: peripheral blood. All receptors derive from a human donor in a cohort sampled during active COVID-19.

About this clone: A read error may produce the germline difference seen at one junction end. The rearrangement links TRBV6-2 or TRBV6-3 to TRBJ2-7; D may be TRBD1 (5 bases). The length of the CDR3 is 12 residues. Germline V gene lookup returns CDR1 MNHEY and CDR2 SVGEGT. CDR3 residues: CASSYSGRPGDF. For the CDR3, the DNA is TGTGCCAGCAGTTACTCGGGGCGACCCGGTGACTTC.

V gene TRBV6-2 or TRBV6-3 combines with J gene TRBJ1-5; a weak D match, TRBD1 (6 bases). CDR3 length equals 16 residues. V lost 5 bases to trimming and J lost 9 bases, with 23 bases between them. CDR1 and CDR2 (germline): MNHEY, SVGEGT. CDR3 loop: CASSNTRDIQPRPQHF. As DNA, the CDR3 is TGTGCCAGCAGTAATACCCGGGACATTCAGCCTCGGCCCCAGCATTTT.

V gene TRBV4-3 combines with J gene TRBJ2-7; tentatively, D is TRBD1 (6 bases). The CDR3 spans 15 residues. Deletions cut 4 bases from V and 5 bases from J, with 18 bases between. Germline CDR1 reads LGHNA; CDR2 reads YSLEER. CDR3 bases: TGCGCCAGCAGCCTCCTCTACCAGGGGAACGACGAGCAGTACTTC. This translates into CASSLLYQGNDEQYF.

The DNA of the CDR3 is TGCGCCAGCAGACCCACAAGCCCTGCTCCCGGGACTAGCGGCACAGATACGCAGTATTTT. It specifies CASRPTSPAPGTSGTDTQYF. This rearrangement joins TRBV10-2 to TRBJ2-3; 10 nucleotides match TRBD2. Trimming cost V 6 bases and J 1 base; bases outside gene matches: 19. Germline-derived CDR1 and CDR2 are WSHSY and SAAADI. The CDR3 length is 20 residues.

The chain employs TRBV7-9 and TRBJ1-6; TRBD1 might be the D (5 bases). The CDR3 has 15 residues. Germline values: CDR1 SEHNR, CDR2 FQNEAQ (reference sequence). V lost 6 bases, J lost 6 bases, and 15 bases lay in between. This chain's CDR3 is CASRQGEVGNSPLHF. As DNA, the CDR3 is TGTGCCAGCAGGCAAGGGGAAGTAGGTAATTCACCCCTCCACTTT.

This clone appeared once. This chain links TRBV14 with TRBJ2-7, with a possible D match to TRBD1 (5 bases). The CDR3 extends over 15 amino acids. In germline, CDR1 is SGHDN, CDR2 FVKESK. V was trimmed by 4 bases and J by 4 bases, leaving 17 bases between them. The CDR3 nucleotides read TGTGCCAGCAGCCCGTCGGACCAGGGTTTTTACGAGCAGTACTTC. Amino acids: CASSPSDQGFYEQYF.

V and J are TRBV12-5 and TRBJ1-2; 9 bases fit TRBD1. This CDR3 spans 16 amino acids. Germline CDR1 reads LGHNT; CDR2 reads FRNRAP. With V trimmed by 6 bases and J by 6 bases, 14 bases remained unmatched. The CDR3, as DNA: TGTGCTAGTGGAAGCATCCCGGGACAGGGAGTGGATGGCTACACCTTC. Its protein product is CASGSIPGQGVDGYTF.

This sequence joins TRBV6-5 and TRBJ2-2; D is undetermined. V was pared by 6 bases and J by 0 bases, with 11 bases between. Per the germline V gene, CDR1 is MNHEY and CDR2 is SVGAGI. The CDR3 extends over 15 amino acids. The CDR3 is CASSPSVANTGELFF. The CDR3 DNA follows: TGTGCCAGCAGCCCATCGGTCGCGAACACCGGGGAGCTGTTTTTT.

This chain joins TRBV6-6 and TRBJ1-1; unclear D gene. There are 13 residues in the CDR3. Germline V CDR1 and CDR2: MNHNY, SVGAGI (reference sequence). V lost 10 bases, J lost 3 bases, and 15 bases lay in between. The CDR3 region is CATSDKHHTEAFF. The CDR3 nucleotides are TGTGCCACTTCCGACAAGCATCACACTGAAGCTTTCTTT.

V gene TRBV6-6 combines with J gene TRBJ2-7, with D possibly TRBD1 on 6 matching bases. The CDR3 is 17 residues long. Germline lookup yields CDR1 MNHNY and CDR2 SVGAGI (reference sequence). Between the trimmed V and J ends, which lost 5 bases and 1 base, there was a span of 21 bases. The CDR3 DNA sequence: TGTGCCAGCAGTCGAATCCCGGGACACGGAGGTTCCTACGAGCAGTACTTC. Amino acids: CASSRIPGHGGSYEQYF.